A selection of T cell receptor beta chains follows, all from one sample in a study of T cell repertoires in cytomegalovirus infection. For these receptors, no antigen is known. Using its own MiXCR run on the reads, TCRdb lists one record per CDR3 protein. The data hold about a million distinct CDR3 sequences, with about 33% observed a single time. The material was cultured CD8+ T cells from PBMCs, obtained from culture after CMV antigen stimulation. These receptors all come from a human donor in good health (CMV status not recorded). Some clones in this sample may be carry-over from other donors' samples. CDR3s include the opening cysteine and the closing phenylalanine or tryptophan. D genes are given only for firm matches. Rows give clone size only sometimes, using once, few, many, or a class for an expanded clone.

D gene	J gene	clone size	V gene	CDR3 DNA	CDR3 protein
NA	TRBJ1-5	NA	TRBV25-1	TGTGCCAGCAGGTCCCGGGTCCCCGGCCCCCCAGGGCATCAGCCCCAGCATTTT	CASRSRVPGPPGHQPQHF
NA	TRBJ1-2	NA	TRBV2	TGTGCCACCCAATGGGGTGAGGGTGGCTACACCTTC	CATQWGEGGYTF
TRBD2	TRBJ2-3	NA	TRBV4-3	TGCGCCAGCAGCCAAGACAGCGGGGGTAGCACAGATACGCAGTATTTT	CASSQDSGGSTDTQYF
TRBD1	TRBJ2-3	NA	TRBV7-9	TGTGCCAGCAGGAGACAGGGGTCGACAGATACGCAGTATTTT	CASRRQGSTDTQYF
TRBD1	TRBJ2-5	NA	TRBV6-6	TGTGCCAGCAGTTACTCGGGGACAGGGTATTACTTC	CASSYSGTGYYF
NA	TRBJ2-3	NA	TRBV15	TGTGCCACCAGCAGCCGGGGCCCCGGCATAAGTAGCACAGATACGCAGTATTTT	CATSSRGPGISSTDTQYF
TRBD2	TRBJ2-1	few	TRBV4-3	TGCGCCAGCAGCCACTCTAGCGGGGCGGATGAGCAGTTCTTC	CASSHSSGADEQFF
NA	TRBJ2-1	many	TRBV7-2	TGTGCCAGCAGCTTAGCGGCCACCAGCAATGAGCAGTTCTTC	CASSLAATSNEQFF
NA	TRBJ2-1	NA	TRBV10-3	TGTGCCGTCAGTTCGGGGACGGGAACTTACAATGAGCAGTTCTTC	CAVSSGTGTYNEQFF
NA	TRBJ2-2	NA	TRBV7-4	TGTGCCAGCAGCCCCGGGAGCGTAGGGACGAACACCGGGGAGCTGTTTTTT	CASSPGSVGTNTGELFF
TRBD1	TRBJ1-1	few	TRBV27	TGTGCCAGCAGCTTAGGTGGCAGGGGGAACATTGGCACTGAAGCTTTCTTT	CASSLGGRGNIGTEAFF
TRBD1	TRBJ2-1	few	TRBV20-1	TGCAGTGCTGGACCAACGGACAGGGGACTTGAGCAGTTCTTC	CSAGPTDRGLEQFF
TRBD1	TRBJ2-2	NA	TRBV10-2	TGCGCCAGCATTCTAGACAGGGCCCCCGGGGAGCTGTTTTTT	CASILDRAPGELFF
NA	TRBJ1-5	NA	TRBV6-2/TRBV6-3	TGTGCCAGCAGTTACACAGCGGACAATCAGCCCCAGCATTTT	CASSYTADNQPQHF
NA	TRBJ2-4	NA	TRBV7-6	TGTGCCAGCAGCCGGGAAACGCAGGTGAACATTCAGTACTTC	CASSRETQVNIQYF
NA	TRBJ1-4	NA	TRBV12-3/TRBV12-4	TGTGCCAGCAGTTACGACAGAGTGGAGGAAAAACTGTTTTTT	CASSYDRVEEKLFF
NA	TRBJ2-3	NA	TRBV7-9	TGTGCCAGCACCGTTAAAGGGAAGGGGACAGATACGCAGTATTTT	CASTVKGKGTDTQYF
NA	TRBJ1-1	once	TRBV2	TGTGCCACCCACTCGGCCCGTGGTGCTTTCTTT	CATHSARGAFF
NA	TRBJ2-2	NA	TRBV6-2/TRBV6-3	TGTGCCAGCAGTTATTGGTACAGCTCGACAGCTGAGGAGCTGTTTTTT	CASSYWYSSTAEELFF
TRBD1	TRBJ1-1	NA	TRBV15	TGTGCCACCAGCACAAAAAGACAGGGGGTGGCTTTCTTT	CATSTKRQGVAFF
TRBD1	TRBJ2-2	few	TRBV9	TGTGCCAGCAGCCAGGGGGCAGCCGGGGAGCTGTTTTTT	CASSQGAAGELFF
TRBD2	TRBJ2-2	many	TRBV11-3	TGTGCCAGCAGCGTGGGACTAGCGGGGACCACCGGGGAGCTGTTTTTT	CASSVGLAGTTGELFF
TRBD1	TRBJ2-1	NA	TRBV6-1	TGTGCCAGCAGGTTCCGGGACAGGTCCTACAATGAGCAGTTCTTC	CASRFRDRSYNEQFF
TRBD2	TRBJ2-1	few	TRBV27	TGTGCCAGCAGTCCCGGGACTAGCGGGTTCAAGGGGGGTGAGCAGTTCTTC	CASSPGTSGFKGGEQFF
TRBD1	TRBJ1-5	NA	TRBV7-9	TGTGCCAGCAGCCCTGACAGGGACGGGGGTAGCAATCAGCCCCAGCATTTT	CASSPDRDGGSNQPQHF
NA	TRBJ2-3	many	TRBV6-1	TGTGCCAGCAGTGAAGGGTGGCGCACAGATACGCAGTATTTT	CASSEGWRTDTQYF
NA	TRBJ2-1	few	TRBV7-9	TGTGCCAGCAGCAAGGGACACACGATAGACTACAATGAGCAGTTCTTC	CASSKGHTIDYNEQFF
NA	TRBJ2-5	NA	TRBV7-9	TGTGCCAGCAGCTTAGCTTGGGTCGGGGAGACCCAGTACTTC	CASSLAWVGETQYF
NA	TRBJ2-2	NA	TRBV7-2	TGTGCCAGCAGCTACGGCCTCACCGGGGAGCTGTTTTTT	CASSYGLTGELFF
TRBD1	TRBJ2-7	NA	TRBV6-6	TGTGCCAGCAGTCATCCCGAGACAGGGGGCTCCGAGCAGTACTTC	CASSHPETGGSEQYF
NA	TRBJ2-3	few	TRBV6-2/TRBV6-3	TGTGCCAGCACCATCACGCCTCGCTATACGCAGTATTTT	CASTITPRYTQYF
NA	TRBJ2-1	NA	TRBV7-9	TGTGCCAGCAGCGTGAGGGGGAGGGATGAGCAGTTCTTC	CASSVRGRDEQFF
TRBD1	TRBJ2-5	NA	TRBV13	TGTGCCAGCAGCGGGCAGGGGGTGACCCAAGAGACCCAGTACTTC	CASSGQGVTQETQYF
NA	TRBJ2-3	few	TRBV19	TGTGCCAGTAGTGCGACTATTCCCCCAGATACGCAGTATTTT	CASSATIPPDTQYF
TRBD2	TRBJ2-5	NA	TRBV12-3/TRBV12-4	TGTGCCAGCAGCTCGATTGGGGTAGCGGGGGACCAAGAGACCCAGTACTTC	CASSSIGVAGDQETQYF